This TCR beta chain was documented in a study of shared clonotypes between healthy human individuals. This clone was counted a few times. The run depth of the assay was deep. Profiling relied on immunoSEQ multiplex PCR, and the TCRdb table lists in-frame clones only, not all of them. Counted here are 450,000 to 500,000 clones, about 82% occurring once; the ten biggest clones make up around 13%. The CDR3 spans 15 residues. Germline V gene data show CDR1 as MGHRA and CDR2 as YSYEKL. V was pared by 1 base and J by 6 bases, with 13 bases between. The source is a woman in her forties in good health. Some clones in this sample may be carry-over from other donors' samples. The J gene is TRBJ1-5, the V gene TRBV4-1; D perhaps matches TRBD1 (5 bases). Sequencing used PBMCs. The CDR3 nucleotides read TGCGCCAGCAGCCAAGCGTGGGGGGTTCCTCAGCCCCAGCATTTT. Amino acids: CASSQAWGVPQPQHF.